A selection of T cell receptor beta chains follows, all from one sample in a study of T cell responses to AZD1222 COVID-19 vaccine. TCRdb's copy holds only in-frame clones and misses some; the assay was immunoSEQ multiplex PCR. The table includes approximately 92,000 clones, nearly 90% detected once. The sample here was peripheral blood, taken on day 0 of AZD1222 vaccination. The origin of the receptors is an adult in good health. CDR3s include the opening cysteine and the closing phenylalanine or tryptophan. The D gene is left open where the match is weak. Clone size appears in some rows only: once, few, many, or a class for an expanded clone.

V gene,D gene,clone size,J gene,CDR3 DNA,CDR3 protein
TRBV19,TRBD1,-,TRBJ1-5,TGTGCCAGTAGGACACACCGGGACAGGGCGCATCAGCCCCAGCATTTT,CASRTHRDRAHQPQHF
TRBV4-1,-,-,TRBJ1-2,TGCGCCAGCAGCCAAGAGGGCCCTCGCGGCTATGGCTACACCTTC,CASSQEGPRGYGYTF
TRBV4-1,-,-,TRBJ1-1,TGCGCCAGCAGCCAATTGGGCCTTCTCAGGGGACGCGCGTCTGAAGCTTTCTTT,CASSQLGLLRGRASEAFF
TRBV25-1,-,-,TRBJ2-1,TGTGCCAGCAGTGATTACAATGAGCAGTTCTTC,CASSDYNEQFF
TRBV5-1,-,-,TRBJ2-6,TGTGCCAGCAGCTTGTCGGGGGCCTCTGGGGCCAACGTCCTGACTTTC,CASSLSGASGANVLTF
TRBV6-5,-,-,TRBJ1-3,TGTGCCAGCAGTCCCGACAGAGTCCCTGGAAACACCATATATTTT,CASSPDRVPGNTIYF
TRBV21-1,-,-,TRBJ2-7,TGTGCCAGGAAGCGGAACAGGAAGTCTTCCTACGAGCAGTACTTC,CARKRNRKSSYEQYF
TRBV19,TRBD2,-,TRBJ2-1,TGTGCCAGTAGTACCCTAGCGGACCGTCCGGATGAGCAGTTCTTC,CASSTLADRPDEQFF
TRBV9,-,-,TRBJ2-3,TGTGCCAGCAGCGGATCAAGGGGGGGTCCAGATACGCAGTATTTT,CASSGSRGGPDTQYF
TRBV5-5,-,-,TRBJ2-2,TGTGCCAGCAGCTTGGGGGACACCGGGGAGCTGTTTTTT,CASSLGDTGELFF
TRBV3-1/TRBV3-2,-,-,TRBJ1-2,TGTGCCAGCAGCCAAGATAGTCAGGGACCCTATGGCTACACCTTC,CASSQDSQGPYGYTF
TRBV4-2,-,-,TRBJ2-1,TGTGCCAGCAGCCAAGAAGCGGGCAGCAGGGGGAATGAGCAGTTCTTC,CASSQEAGSRGNEQFF
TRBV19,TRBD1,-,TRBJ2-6,TGTGCCAGTAGTGTGACAGGGGGCCGAGAGGGGGCCAACGTCCTGACTTTC,CASSVTGGREGANVLTF
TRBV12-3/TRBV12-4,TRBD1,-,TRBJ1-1,TGTGCCAGCAGTTTAGGGGACAGCACTGAAGCTTTCTTT,CASSLGDSTEAFF
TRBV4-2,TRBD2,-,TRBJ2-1,TGTGCCAGCAGCCAAGATGATGGCGGCGGGAGGGCCGATGAGCAGTTCTTC,CASSQDDGGGRADEQFF
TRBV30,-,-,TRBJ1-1,TGTGCCTGCGTTGGGAACACTGAAGCTTTCTTT,CACVGNTEAFF
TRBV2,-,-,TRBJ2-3,TGTGCCAGCACCCGGAGTGCGGGGAAGGGAGATACGCAGTATTTT,CASTRSAGKGDTQYF
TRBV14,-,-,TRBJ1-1,TGTGCCAGCAGCCAAGATACGGGAACTGAAGCTTTCTTT,CASSQDTGTEAFF
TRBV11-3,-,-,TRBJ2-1,TGTGCCAGCAGCTTCGGGTTCGGTGGTTACAATGAGCAGTTCTTC,CASSFGFGGYNEQFF
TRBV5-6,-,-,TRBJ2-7,TGTGCCAGCAGCGTGCTTAAGGAGCAGTACTTC,CASSVLKEQYF
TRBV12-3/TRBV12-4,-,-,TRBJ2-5,TGTGCCAGCAGTGTGATAGAGACCCAGTACTTC,CASSVIETQYF
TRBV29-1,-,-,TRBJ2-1,TGCAGCGTTGGCGGACAGGCCACCGGGGGACCCCTCTACAATGAGCAGTTCTTC,CSVGGQATGGPLYNEQFF
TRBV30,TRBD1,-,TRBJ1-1,TGTGCCTGGAGGGTTGACAGGGGAACTGAAGCTTTCTTT,CAWRVDRGTEAFF
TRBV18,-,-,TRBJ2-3,TGTGCCAGCTCACCGAACAGGGGCACAGATACGCAGTATTTT,CASSPNRGTDTQYF
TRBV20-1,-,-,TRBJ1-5,TGCAGTGCTAGTGTCGATCCGGGAAGGAGGCATCAGCCCCAGCATTTT,CSASVDPGRRHQPQHF
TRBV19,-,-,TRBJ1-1,TGTGCCAGTAGTGCTAACCGGGCAACAGAAGCTTTCTTT,CASSANRATEAFF
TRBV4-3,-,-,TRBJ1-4,TGCGCCAGCAGCCAACAGGAGGGTAACGAAAAACTGTTTTTT,CASSQQEGNEKLFF
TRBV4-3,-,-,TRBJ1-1,TGCGCCAGCAGCCAAGGCTCAGGGGTTAGGGCTGAAGCTTTCTTT,CASSQGSGVRAEAFF
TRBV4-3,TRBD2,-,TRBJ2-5,TGCGCCAGCAGCCCGGGACTAGCGGGACCCGTTTCGAGAGAGACCCAGTACTTC,CASSPGLAGPVSRETQYF
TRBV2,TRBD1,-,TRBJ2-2,TGTGCCAGCACCCCCGGGACAGGGGCCGGGGAGCTGTTTTTT,CASTPGTGAGELFF
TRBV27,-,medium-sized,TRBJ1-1,TGTGCCAGCAGTCCGTCCGGGGGCCCCACTGAAGCTTTCTTT,CASSPSGGPTEAFF
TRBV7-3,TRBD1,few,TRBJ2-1,TGTGCCAGCAGCCACGACAGGGGGAGTATGGATGAGCAGTTCTTC,CASSHDRGSMDEQFF
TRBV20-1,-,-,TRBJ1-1,TGCAGTGCCAGTGGGGGACTGAAAAACACTGAAGCTTTCTTT,CSASGGLKNTEAFF
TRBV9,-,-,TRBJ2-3,TGTGCCAGCAGCGTGCTTGGAGGGGCTAGCACAGATACGCAGTATTTT,CASSVLGGASTDTQYF
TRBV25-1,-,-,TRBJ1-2,TGTGCCAGCAAGAGTGGGAGCTACACCTTC,CASKSGSYTF
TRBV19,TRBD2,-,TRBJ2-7,TGTGCCAGTAGTATTATAGGACTAGCCGGGGCTCTTGACGAGCAGTACTTC,CASSIIGLAGALDEQYF
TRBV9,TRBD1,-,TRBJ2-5,TGTGCCAGCAGCCTAGGGACAGGGGCGGAGACCCAGTACTTC,CASSLGTGAETQYF
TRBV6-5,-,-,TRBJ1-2,TGTGCCAGCAGTTTACAGGGAAGGGACGGCTACACCTTC,CASSLQGRDGYTF
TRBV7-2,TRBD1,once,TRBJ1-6,TGTGCCAGCAGCCACCGAGGGATGACAGGGGCTACAGGTTCACCCCTCCACTTT,CASSHRGMTGATGSPLHF
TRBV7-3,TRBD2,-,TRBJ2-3,TGTGCCAGCAGCTGGCTAGCGGGAGGCGGGGCAGATACGCAGTATTTT,CASSWLAGGGADTQYF